This T cell receptor beta chain is drawn from a study of blood T cell repertoires in COVID-19 (dated by TCRdb to about 2020). For the wider study: Collaborator samples came from the United States, Italy and Spain and covered acute and convalescent phases of COVID-19. The material from the prospective study consisted of cDNA or gDNA derived from T cells, B-cell-depleted T cells, or PBMCs. Subjects who had been exposed to COVID-19, were actively infected with it, or had recovered from it provided the deeply sampled blood TCRbeta repertoires that made up the dataset. The repertoires were released in a freely available public database intended as a resource for research on the immune response to SARS-CoV-2. Samples were obtained from the ongoing ImmuneRACE study (first 160 participants) and from over 1,000 subjects provided by 6 global collaborators. Sample metadata almost always included a de-identified subject ID, COVID-19 status, age in years and sex. Where available, HLA class I and class II types were obtained from metadata supplied by the sample provider rather than from assay-based typing.

This clone has just one count. Its antigen has not been determined. Base qualities are not at hand, and no much larger clone is one base apart. The investigation overall reported the following: How much clinical and demographic metadata was included differed by source and by participant, and the metadata was provided uncurated.

The germline V gene yields LGHNA for CDR1 and YNFKEQ for CDR2. Clipping removes 2 bases from V and 5 bases from J, with 4 as the unmatched junction base count. The CDR3 numbers 15 residues from cysteine through phenylalanine. The CDR3 DNA has 45 bases and is translated from base 1. TCRbeta CDR3 regions were amplified from genomic DNA by means of the immunoSEQ Assay, a bias-controlled multiplex PCR. The study's processing was this. Nucleated cell counts per sample were estimated from amplification of reference gene primers within the assay. Sequence reads were collapsed and filtered to measure the absolute abundance of every unique TCRbeta CDR3 rearrangement. For each sample, productive Simpson clonality was calculated by taking the square root of Simpson's diversity index across productive rearrangements. As stored in TCRdb, this immuneACCESS dataset retains in-frame rearrangements with V and J assigned. A fraction of the clones does not appear; measured against another copy, unresolved V genes explain less than half of the discrepancy, and the remainder lacks a known reason. V and J calls and clone size are copied from that table; D and trimming were computed from the DNA. This sample comprises 130,000 to 150,000 clones, 85% to 90% of them detected only once. The ten largest make up 8% to 9% of the sample.

The collaborating institutions used their own protocols to collect whole blood in K2EDTA tubes. Collaborator samples were shipped for TCRbeta analysis as frozen whole blood, isolated PBMCs, or DNA extracted from either sample type. The sample was peripheral blood. The sequence came from a woman between 45 and 65 years old with active or convalescent COVID-19. The rearrangement combines TRBV4-2 with TRBJ1-4; a stretch of 8 junction bases matches TRBD1. The DNA sequence is given as TGTGCCAGCAGCCAATGGACAGGGCCGAATGAAAAACTGTTTTTT. This sequence encodes CASSQWTGPNEKLFF.